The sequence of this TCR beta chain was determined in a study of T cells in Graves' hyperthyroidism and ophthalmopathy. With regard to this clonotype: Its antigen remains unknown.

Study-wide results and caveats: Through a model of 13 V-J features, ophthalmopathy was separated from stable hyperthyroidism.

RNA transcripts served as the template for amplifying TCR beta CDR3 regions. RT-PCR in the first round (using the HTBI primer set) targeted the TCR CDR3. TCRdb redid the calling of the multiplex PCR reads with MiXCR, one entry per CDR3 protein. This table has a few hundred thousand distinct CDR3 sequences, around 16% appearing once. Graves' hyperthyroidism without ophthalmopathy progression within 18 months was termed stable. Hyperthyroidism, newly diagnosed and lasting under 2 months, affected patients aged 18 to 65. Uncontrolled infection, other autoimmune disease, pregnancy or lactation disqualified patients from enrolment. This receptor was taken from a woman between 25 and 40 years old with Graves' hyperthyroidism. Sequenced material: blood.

The CDR3 sequence is CASSIPPSEQFF. Here the CDR3 DNA reads TGTGCCAGTAGTATTCCGCCCTCCGAGCAGTTCTTC. The chain is built from TRBV19 and TRBJ2-1; D is uncertain. The CDR3 contains 12 residues. Per germline, CDR1 LNHDA and CDR2 SQIVND (reference sequence). V lost 3 bases to trimming and J lost 10 bases, with 10 bases between them. Based on the CDR3 plus reference TRBV19 and TRBJ2-1, the full variable domain is DGGITQSPKYLFRKEGQNVTLSCEQNLNHDAMYWYRQDPGQGLRLIYYSQIVNDFQKGDIAEGYSVSREKKESFPLTVTSAQKNPTAFYLCASSIPPSEQFFGPGTRLTVL.